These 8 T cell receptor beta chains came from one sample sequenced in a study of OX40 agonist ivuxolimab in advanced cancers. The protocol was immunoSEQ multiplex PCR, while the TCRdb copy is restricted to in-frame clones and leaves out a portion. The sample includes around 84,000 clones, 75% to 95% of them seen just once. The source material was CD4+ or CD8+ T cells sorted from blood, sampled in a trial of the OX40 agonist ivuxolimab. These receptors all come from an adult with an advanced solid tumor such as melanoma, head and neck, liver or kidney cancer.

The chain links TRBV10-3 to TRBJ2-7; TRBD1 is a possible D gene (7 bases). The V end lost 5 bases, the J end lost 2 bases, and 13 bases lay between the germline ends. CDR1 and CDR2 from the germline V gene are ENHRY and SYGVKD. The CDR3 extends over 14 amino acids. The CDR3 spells CAISSGGGTYEQYF. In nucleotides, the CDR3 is TGTGCCATCAGTTCAGGGGGAGGAACCTACGAGCAGTACTTC.

CDR3 bases: TGTGCCAGCAGAAGCCGGGGGGGCTACACCTTC. This codes for CASRSRGGYTF. The chain is built from TRBV28 and TRBJ1-2, with a tentative D call TRBD1 (5 bases). CDR3 length: 11 residues. Germline CDR1 is MDHEN and CDR2 is SYDVKM. V gave up 6 bases and J gave up 8 bases, with 10 bases separating them.

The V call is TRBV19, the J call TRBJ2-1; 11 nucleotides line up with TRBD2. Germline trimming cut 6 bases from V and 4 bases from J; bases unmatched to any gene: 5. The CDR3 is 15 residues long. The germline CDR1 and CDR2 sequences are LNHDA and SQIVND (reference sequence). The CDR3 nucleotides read TGTGCCAGTAGCCCGGGACTAGCGGTGTACAATGAGCAGTTCTTC. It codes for CASSPGLAVYNEQFF.

In DNA form, the CDR3 reads TGTGCCAGTGCGAACCCCCACTCTGGGGCCAACGTCCTGACTTTC. Protein product: CASANPHSGANVLTF. The V call is TRBV19, the J call TRBJ2-6; D ambiguous. Germline V gene data show CDR1 as LNHDA and CDR2 as SQIVND (reference sequence). CDR3 length: 15 amino acids. Deletions cut 8 bases from V and 0 bases from J, with 11 bases between.

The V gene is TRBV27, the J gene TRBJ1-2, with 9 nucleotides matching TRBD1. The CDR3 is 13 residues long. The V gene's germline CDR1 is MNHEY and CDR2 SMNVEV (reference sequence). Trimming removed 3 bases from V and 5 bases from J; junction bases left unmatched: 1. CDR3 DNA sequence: TGTGCCAGCAGTTTGGGACAGGGATATGGCTACACCTTC. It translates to CASSLGQGYGYTF.

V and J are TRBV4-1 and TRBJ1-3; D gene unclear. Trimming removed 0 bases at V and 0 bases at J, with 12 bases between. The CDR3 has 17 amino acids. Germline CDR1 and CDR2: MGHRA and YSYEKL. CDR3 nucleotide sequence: TGCGCCAGCAGCCAAGAGAGGAGGCCCTCCTCTGGAAACACCATATATTTT. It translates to CASSQERRPSSGNTIYF.

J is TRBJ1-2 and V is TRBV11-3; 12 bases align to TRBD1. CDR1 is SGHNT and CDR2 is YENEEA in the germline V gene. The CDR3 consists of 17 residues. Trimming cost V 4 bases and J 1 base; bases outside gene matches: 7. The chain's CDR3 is CASSSGTGGGNNYGYTF. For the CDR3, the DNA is TGTGCCAGCAGCTCGGGGACAGGGGGCGGTAATAACTATGGCTACACCTTC.

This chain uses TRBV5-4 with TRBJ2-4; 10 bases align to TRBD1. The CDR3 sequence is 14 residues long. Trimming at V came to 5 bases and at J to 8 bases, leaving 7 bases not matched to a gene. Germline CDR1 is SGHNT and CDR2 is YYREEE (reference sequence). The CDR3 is CASRRDRGDHIQYF. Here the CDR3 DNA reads TGTGCCAGCAGGCGGGACAGGGGCGATCACATTCAGTACTTC.